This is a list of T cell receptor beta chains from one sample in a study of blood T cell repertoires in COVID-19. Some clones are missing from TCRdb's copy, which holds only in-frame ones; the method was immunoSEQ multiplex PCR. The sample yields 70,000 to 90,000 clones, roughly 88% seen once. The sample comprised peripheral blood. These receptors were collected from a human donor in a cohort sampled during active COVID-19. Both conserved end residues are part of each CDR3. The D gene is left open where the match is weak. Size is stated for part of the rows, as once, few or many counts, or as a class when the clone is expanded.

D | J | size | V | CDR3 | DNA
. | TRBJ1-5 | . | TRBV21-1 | CASSLGQSNQPQHF | TGTGCCAGCAGTTTGGGACAGTCGAATCAGCCCCAGCATTTT
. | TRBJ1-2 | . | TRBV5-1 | CASSGGSWPNYGYTF | TGCGCCAGCAGCGGGGGGTCATGGCCTAACTATGGCTACACCTTC
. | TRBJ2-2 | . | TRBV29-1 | CSAQGAGRGGELFF | TGCAGCGCCCAAGGGGCAGGGCGTGGCGGGGAGCTGTTTTTT
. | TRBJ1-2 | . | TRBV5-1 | CASSLTGTPNYGYTF | TGCGCCAGCAGCTTGACAGGGACCCCGAACTATGGCTACACCTTC
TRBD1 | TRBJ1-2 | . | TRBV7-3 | CASSSRDSLHF | TGTGCCAGCAGCTCCCGGGACAGCCTCCACTTC
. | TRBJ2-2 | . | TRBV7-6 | CASSTGTKNTGELFF | TGTGCCAGCAGCACCGGGACAAAGAACACCGGGGAGCTGTTTTTT
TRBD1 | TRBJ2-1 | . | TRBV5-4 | CASSDSGTGGNEQFF | TGTGCCAGCAGCGATTCCGGGACAGGGGGTAATGAGCAGTTCTTC
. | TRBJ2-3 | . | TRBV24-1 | CATSKQGTDTQYF | TGTGCCACCAGTAAACAGGGCACAGATACGCAGTATTTT
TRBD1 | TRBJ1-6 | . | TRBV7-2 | CASSLTSGGLDSPLHF | TGTGCCAGCAGCTTAACGTCAGGGGGCTTGGATTCACCCCTCCACTTT
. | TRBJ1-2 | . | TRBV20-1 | CSAGAFSGYGYTF | TGCAGTGCTGGTGCCTTTAGCGGCTATGGCTACACCTTC
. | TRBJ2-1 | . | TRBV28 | CASSPLSLRAHNEQFF | TGTGCCAGCAGTCCTCTCTCGTTGAGGGCACACAATGAGCAGTTCTTC
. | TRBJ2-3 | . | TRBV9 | CASSQNRAAGTDTQYF | TGTGCCAGCAGCCAGAATCGGGCAGCGGGCACAGATACGCAGTATTTT
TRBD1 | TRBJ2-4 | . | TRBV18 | CASSPDRVNIQYF | TGTGCCAGCTCGCCCGACAGGGTAAACATTCAGTACTTC
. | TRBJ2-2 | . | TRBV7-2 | CASSFQGPNTGELFF | TGTGCCAGCAGCTTCCAGGGGCCGAACACCGGGGAGCTGTTTTTT
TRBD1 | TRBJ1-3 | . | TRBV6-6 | CASSYSPGGSGNTIYF | TGTGCCAGCAGTTACTCCCCAGGGGGCTCTGGAAACACCATATATTTT
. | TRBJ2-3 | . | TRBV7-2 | CASSGDSVADTQYF | TGTGCCAGCAGCGGAGACTCGGTCGCAGATACGCAGTATTTT
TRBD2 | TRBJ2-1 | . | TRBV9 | CASSVGIAGGAEQFF | TGTGCCAGCAGCGTAGGGATTGCGGGAGGGGCAGAGCAGTTCTTC
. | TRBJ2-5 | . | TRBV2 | CASSEGAGETQYF | TGTGCCAGCAGTGAGGGGGCAGGAGAGACCCAGTACTTC
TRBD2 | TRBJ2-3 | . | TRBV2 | CASSGTSGLSTDTQYF | TGTGCCAGCAGTGGGACTAGCGGGTTGAGCACAGATACGCAGTATTTT
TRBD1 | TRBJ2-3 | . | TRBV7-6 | CASSLGRTGYTQSDTQYF | TGTGCCAGCAGCTTAGGTCGGACAGGGTACACACAGTCGGATACGCAGTATTTT
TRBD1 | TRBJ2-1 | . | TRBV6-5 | CASSRTGGLYNEQFF | TGTGCCAGCAGCCGGACAGGGGGGCTCTACAATGAGCAGTTCTTC
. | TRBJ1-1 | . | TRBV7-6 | CASSSRSRGGTTEAFF | TGTGCCAGCAGCTCGCGATCCAGGGGTGGAACCACTGAAGCTTTCTTT
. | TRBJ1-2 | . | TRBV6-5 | CASKQRQDHYGYTF | TGTGCCAGCAAACAAAGACAGGATCACTATGGCTACACCTTC
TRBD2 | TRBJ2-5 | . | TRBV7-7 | CASSRDSGGTYQETQYF | TGTGCCAGCAGTCGAGACAGCGGGGGGACGTACCAAGAGACCCAGTACTTC
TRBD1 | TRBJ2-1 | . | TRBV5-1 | CASSLVGTGENEQFF | TGCGCCAGCAGCTTGGTCGGGACAGGGGAAAATGAGCAGTTCTTC
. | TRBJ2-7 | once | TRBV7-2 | CASSLVAGPTYEQYF | TGTGCCAGCAGCTTAGTCGCAGGGCCAACCTACGAGCAGTACTTC
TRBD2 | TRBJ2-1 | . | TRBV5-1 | CASSWGPTSGGRNEQFF | TGCGCCAGCAGCTGGGGCCCGACTAGCGGGGGGAGAAATGAGCAGTTCTTC
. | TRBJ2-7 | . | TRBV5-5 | CASSWAPGEGYEQYF | TGTGCCAGCAGCTGGGCCCCAGGGGAGGGCTACGAGCAGTACTTC
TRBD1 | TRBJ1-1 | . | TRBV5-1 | CASSPGTGNTEAFF | TGCGCCAGCAGTCCCGGGACAGGTAACACTGAAGCTTTCTTT
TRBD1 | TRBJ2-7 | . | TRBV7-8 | CASSLNTGANSYEQYF | TGTGCCAGCAGCTTAAACACAGGGGCCAACTCCTACGAGCAGTACTTC
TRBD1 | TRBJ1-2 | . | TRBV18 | CASSTGTASQGNYGYTF | TGTGCCAGCTCAACAGGGACAGCTTCCCAGGGTAACTATGGCTACACCTTC
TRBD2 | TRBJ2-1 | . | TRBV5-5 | CASSLVSGSSYNEQFF | TGTGCCAGCAGCTTGGTTAGCGGGAGTTCCTACAATGAGCAGTTCTTC
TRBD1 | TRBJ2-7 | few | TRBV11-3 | CASSFGQGTYEQYF | TGTGCCAGCAGCTTTGGACAGGGGACCTACGAGCAGTACTTC
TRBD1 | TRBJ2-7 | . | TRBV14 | CASSQGNRDRAYEQYF | TGTGCCAGCAGCCAAGGCAACCGGGACAGGGCCTACGAGCAGTACTTC
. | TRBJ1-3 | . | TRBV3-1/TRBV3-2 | CASSQERGSGNTIYF | TGTGCCAGCAGCCAAGAACGGGGGTCTGGAAACACCATATATTTT
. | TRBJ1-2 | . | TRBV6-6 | CASSYPTGYNYGYTF | TGTGCCAGCAGTTACCCGACCGGGTACAACTATGGCTACACCTTC
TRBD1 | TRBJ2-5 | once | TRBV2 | CASTRTGDEKTQYF | TGTGCCAGCACCAGGACAGGGGATGAAAAGACCCAGTACTTC
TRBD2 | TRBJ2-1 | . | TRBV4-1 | CASSPSRLAGGNEQFF | TGCGCCAGCAGCCCGAGTCGTCTAGCGGGAGGGAATGAGCAGTTCTTC
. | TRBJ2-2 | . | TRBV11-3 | CASSLNRLANTGELFF | TGTGCCAGCAGCTTAAATCGGCTAGCAAACACCGGGGAGCTGTTTTTT
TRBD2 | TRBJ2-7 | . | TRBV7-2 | CASSSGGAGSYEQYF | TGTGCCAGCAGTAGCGGGGGGGCAGGGAGCTACGAGCAGTACTTC
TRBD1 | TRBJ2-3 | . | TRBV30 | CARTGASTDTQYF | TGTGCCCGAACAGGGGCGAGCACAGATACGCAGTATTTT
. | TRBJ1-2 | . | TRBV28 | CASSSSDTNYGYTF | TGTGCCAGCAGTTCCTCAGACACTAACTATGGCTACACCTTC
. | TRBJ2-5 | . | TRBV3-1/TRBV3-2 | CASSHPPPGQETQYF | TGTGCCAGCAGCCATCCCCCTCCGGGCCAAGAGACCCAGTACTTC
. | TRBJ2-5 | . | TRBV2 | CASSRAQETQYF | TGTGCCAGCTCCAGGGCCCAAGAGACCCAGTACTTC
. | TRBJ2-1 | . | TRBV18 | CASTSGLNNEQFF | TGTGCCAGCACCTCCGGACTAAACAATGAGCAGTTCTTC
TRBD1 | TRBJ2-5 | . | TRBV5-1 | CASSWGTVRGQETQYF | TGCGCCAGCAGCTGGGGGACAGTCCGCGGCCAAGAGACCCAGTACTTC
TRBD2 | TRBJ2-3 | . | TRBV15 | CATSRVAGGSDTQYF | TGTGCCACCAGCAGAGTAGCGGGGGGTTCAGATACGCAGTATTTT
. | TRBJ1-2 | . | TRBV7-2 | CASSLGGGQTYGYTF | TGTGCCAGCAGCTTAGGGGGAGGACAAACCTATGGCTACACCTTC
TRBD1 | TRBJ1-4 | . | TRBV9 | CASSPNRGLEKLFF | TGTGCCAGCAGCCCAAATAGGGGGCTTGAAAAACTGTTTTTT
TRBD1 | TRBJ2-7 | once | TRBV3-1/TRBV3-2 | CASSPRGRDSSYEQYF | TGTGCCAGCAGCCCAAGGGGAAGGGACAGCTCCTACGAGCAGTACTTC
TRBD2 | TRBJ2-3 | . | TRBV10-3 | CATGGGGDTQYF | TGTGCCACGGGCGGGGGGGGAGATACGCAGTATTTT
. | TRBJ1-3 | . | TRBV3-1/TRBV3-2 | CASSQNLRNTIYF | TGTGCCAGCAGCCAAAACCTGCGGAACACCATATATTTT
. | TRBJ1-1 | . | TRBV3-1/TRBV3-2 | CASSPVGAHTEAFF | TGTGCCAGCAGCCCGGTTGGGGCCCACACTGAAGCTTTCTTT
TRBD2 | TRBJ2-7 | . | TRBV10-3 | CAISEREAYEQYF | TGTGCCATCAGTGAGCGGGAGGCCTACGAGCAGTACTTC
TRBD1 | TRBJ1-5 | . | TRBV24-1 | CATSEPTGASPQPQHF | TGTGCCACCAGTGAGCCGACAGGGGCATCTCCTCAGCCCCAGCATTTT